The clone carrying this TCR beta chain has a handful of counts. The antigen remains unidentified. The data were obtained in a study of cytomegalovirus exposure and HLA in healthy donors. Findings and caveats of the study: According to the study, 180 or so TCR beta chains were cytomegalovirus-associated. CMV serostatus was the only immune exposure information that was available. It was assumed in the presence/absence analyses that sequencing depth was roughly uniform across donors.

PCR primers comprised 60 Vbeta and 13 Jbeta primers. Original methodology: As a later analysis found, there were 80 million to 90 million unique TCR beta chains, of which around 10 million were shared. TCRdb keeps only in-frame clones here, not all; method: immunoSEQ multiplex PCR. The V and J calls and the clone size are those of that table, but D and trimming were determined from the DNA. The repertoire holds 150,000 to 200,000 clones, with roughly 82% as singletons. Germline trimming cut 5 bases from V and 4 bases from J; bases unmatched to any gene: 7. Germline CDR1 reads SQVTM; CDR2 reads ANQGSEA. The CDR3 totals 13 residues.

The sample was PBMCs. This clonotype was sampled from a man aged 35-49 years in good health and CMV-seronegative. The chain couples TRBV29-1 to TRBJ1-2; 7 bases are a match to TRBD1. The CDR3 sequence: CSVLRGLGYGYTF. Here the CDR3 DNA reads TGCAGCGTTTTGAGGGGGCTCGGCTATGGCTACACCTTC.